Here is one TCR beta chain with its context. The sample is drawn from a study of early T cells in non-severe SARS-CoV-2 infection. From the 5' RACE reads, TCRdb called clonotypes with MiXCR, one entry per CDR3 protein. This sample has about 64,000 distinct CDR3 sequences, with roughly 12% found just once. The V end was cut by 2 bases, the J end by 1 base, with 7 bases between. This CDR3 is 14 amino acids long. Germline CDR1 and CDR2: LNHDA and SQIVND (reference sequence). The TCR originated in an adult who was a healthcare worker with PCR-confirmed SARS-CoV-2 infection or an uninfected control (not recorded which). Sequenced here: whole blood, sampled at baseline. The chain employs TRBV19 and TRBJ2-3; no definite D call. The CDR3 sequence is CASSILTRTDTQYF. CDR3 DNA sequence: TGTGCCAGTAGTATACTGACACGCACAGATACGCAGTATTTT.